This TCR beta chain emerged from a study of prognosis after radiotherapy for stage I lung cancer (dated by TCRdb to the early 2020s). With respect to the entire study: Over 15 stage I NSCLC patients were enrolled in Nanjing, China, between early 2018 and January 2019. No patient received concurrent therapy alongside SBRT. Squamous cell carcinoma histology was identified in roughly seven patients, and adenocarcinoma histology was identified in about twelve patients. The study sequenced 38 blood samples from some 20 patients, one before and one after SBRT per patient. The study profiled peripheral blood TCR beta repertoires from stage I NSCLC patients before and after stereotactic body radiotherapy and related them to distant failure. Oligometastatic NSCLC after surgical resection of the primary tumor was present in four or five patients, while newly diagnosed primary stage I lung tumors were present in some 15. SBRT was delivered in 3 to 5 fractions with a biologically effective dose of at least 100 Gy, and image-guided IMRT or VMAT was used for delivery. All patients were considered medically inoperable, owing to comorbidities in some 11 and refusal of surgery in several. Ages in the cohort of about a dozen men and about six women ranged from roughly 53 to 84 years, with a median of 74. After SBRT, distant metastases developed in four of the 19 patients at a median of 7 months, while the remaining 15 patients had no significant progression. General study outcomes and caveats: No adjustment for multiple comparisons was applied to any of the reported P values. Post-SBRT Shannon entropy and its change from baseline were lower in patients who developed distant metastases; baseline Shannon entropy was not associated with metastases. Tumor specificity of expanded TCR clones was not determined. Unique TCR clone counts fell after SBRT (median approximately 10,000 before versus 6,000 to 8,000 after; Wilcoxon paired P=0.011). Differences in TRBV and TRBJ usage frequencies by metastasis status were reportedly observed in two V genes at baseline and in 10 or so V and two J genes after SBRT. Limitations of the study included a small cohort and short follow-up, and the study findings need independent validation.

Based on the germline V gene, the CDR1 and CDR2 sequences are SGHAT and FQNNGV. V ends up 5 bases short and J 7 bases short, with an unmatched junction base count of 15. The CDR3 goes from the cysteine to the phenylalanine over 16 residues. Of all the DNA, just the CDR3 is kept, 48 bases in frame from base 1. For this clonotype: Its antigen is not yet known. Base qualities are missing; no much larger clone stands one base away.

Two rounds of multiplex PCR were performed to amplify the TCR beta CDR3 region from genomic DNA. The first PCR round used primers specific to each TRBV and TRBJ gene, with sequences filed in Chinese patent CN105087789A. The second PCR round used universal primers. The Roche High Pure PCR Template Preparation Kit was used to extract genomic DNA from the frozen PBMCs. An Illumina HiSeq 3000 was used to sequence the libraries paired-end with 151 bp reads. The study's own analysis went as follows. CutAdapt was used to remove raw reads lacking the multiplex PCR primer sequences. Using PEAR, the high-quality paired reads were merged into contigs. TRB V, D and J gene segments were assigned to each contig with MiXCR by alignment to reference sequences. CDR3 sequences were clustered by base quality and sequence similarity to remove sequencing errors. Shannon entropy, normalized by the natural log of the productive TCR sequence number, served as the measure of diversity. Clonality was computed as one minus the ratio of Shannon entropy to the natural log of the number of unique clonotypes. Progression-free survival cut-offs for repertoire metrics were chosen using the Youden index of ROC curves, with analyses run in R 3.5.3. TCRdb trimmed public reads at Q25 via fastp, called clones via MiXCR and kept in-frame beta chains. Every CDR3 protein is listed once, alongside the most common genes and DNA of its rows. The V and J calls and clone size come from TCRdb's table, not from the authors' own analysis. Recorded for this sample are more than 12,000 distinct CDR3 sequences; 35% to 40% of them occurred a single time. The biggest ten clones account for about 40% of the sample.

All patients had node-negative disease on CT and PET/CT, and none had a history of other malignancies or had previously received chemotherapy or radiotherapy. At each of two time points, roughly 5.7 milliliters of peripheral venous blood were collected into EDTA tubes. PBMCs were isolated by Ficoll-Paque Plus density-gradient centrifugation. Samples were stored at -80°C immediately after collection until analysis. This receptor was taken from a donor aged 50 or older with non-small cell lung cancer. The material was PBMCs, obtained before or after stereotactic body radiation therapy (not recorded which). The rearranged segments are TRBV11-2 and TRBJ2-3; 7 nucleotides in the junction match TRBD1. The bases are TGTGCCAGCAGCCTCCCAAGTAGCAGGGGGTTATATACGCAGTATTTT. The encoded protein is CASSLPSSRGLYTQYF.